A selection of T cell receptor beta chains follows, all from one sample in a study of tumor-infiltrating lymphocytes in primary liver carcinoma. Using its own MiXCR run on the multiplex PCR reads, TCRdb lists one record per CDR3 protein. The repertoire holds about 48,000 distinct CDR3 sequences, with about 68% as singletons. Sequencing was performed on liver tumor tissue from sampling region 3. These TCRs come from a man aged 40-50 years with primary liver carcinoma and hepatitis B virus infection. Each CDR3 is given with its conserved first and last residue. Each record gives: CDR3 protein, CDR3 DNA, clone size, V gene, D gene, J gene. The D gene is left open where the match is weak. Clone size is given for some rows only: seen once, a few or many times, or a class if the clone is expanded.

cdr3_aa: CASSDRGLYGQYF; cdr3_nt: TGTGCCAGTAGTGACAGGGGCCTCTACGGGCAGTACTTC; clone_size: -; v_call: TRBV6-1; d_call: TRBD1; j_call: TRBJ2-7
cdr3_aa: CVSSHDGDRDEQYF; cdr3_nt: TGCGTGAGCAGCCATGACGGGGACAGGGACGAGCAGTACTTC; clone_size: -; v_call: TRBV4-1; d_call: TRBD1; j_call: TRBJ2-7
cdr3_aa: CSSRLDRAYNSLLHF; cdr3_nt: TGTTCCAGCAGACTCGACAGGGCCTATAATTCACTCCTCCACTTT; clone_size: -; v_call: TRBV12-3/TRBV12-4; d_call: TRBD1; j_call: TRBJ1-6
cdr3_aa: CASNSLSGDSEAFF; cdr3_nt: TGTGCCAGCAATTCGCTCTCAGGAGACAGTGAAGCTTTCTTT; clone_size: -; v_call: TRBV6-5; d_call: -; j_call: TRBJ1-1
cdr3_aa: CASSLVGAYTGQLFF; cdr3_nt: TGTGCCAGCAGTTTAGTGGGAGCCTACACCGGGCAGCTGTTTTTT; clone_size: -; v_call: TRBV11-2; d_call: -; j_call: TRBJ2-2
cdr3_aa: CASRVSQWANTQYF; cdr3_nt: TGTGCCAGCAGAGTATCCCAGTGGGCAAATACGCAGTATTTT; clone_size: -; v_call: TRBV6-5; d_call: -; j_call: TRBJ2-3
cdr3_aa: CTWSGLARLEQFF; cdr3_nt: TGTACCTGGAGTGGGCTAGCGAGACTTGAGCAGTTCTTC; clone_size: -; v_call: TRBV30; d_call: -; j_call: TRBJ2-1
cdr3_aa: CASSPRRGGYNEQFF; cdr3_nt: TGTGCCAGCAGCCCAAGGAGGGGAGGTTACAATGAGCAGTTCTTC; clone_size: -; v_call: TRBV11-1; d_call: -; j_call: TRBJ2-1
cdr3_aa: CAGSQARRGYERYF; cdr3_nt: TGCGCCGGCAGCCAAGCCCGACGAGGCTACGAGCGGTACTTC; clone_size: -; v_call: TRBV4-1; d_call: -; j_call: TRBJ2-7
cdr3_aa: CASSLVVQRGHKQYF; cdr3_nt: TGTGCCAGCAGCTTAGTGGTCCAGCGGGGCCACAAGCAGTACTTC; clone_size: once; v_call: TRBV7-8; d_call: TRBD2; j_call: TRBJ2-7
cdr3_aa: CSVEPRGLGGIQYF; cdr3_nt: TGCAGTGTTGAACCAAGGGGCCTCGGCGGCATTCAGTACTTC; clone_size: -; v_call: TRBV29-1; d_call: -; j_call: TRBJ2-4
cdr3_aa: CAGSSAGELVNQPQHF; cdr3_nt: TGTGCCGGCAGTTCGGCCGGGGAATTGGTCAATCAGCCCCAGCATTTT; clone_size: many; v_call: TRBV28; d_call: -; j_call: TRBJ1-5
cdr3_aa: CSGLPGQGVDKRFF; cdr3_nt: TGCAGCGGATTGCCTGGACAGGGGGTGGATAAGCGGTTCTTC; clone_size: few; v_call: TRBV29-1; d_call: TRBD1; j_call: TRBJ2-1
cdr3_aa: CASIRTPGRGIYDQYF; cdr3_nt: TGTGCCAGCATCCGAACGCCGGGACGGGGTATTTACGATCAGTACTTC; clone_size: -; v_call: TRBV11-2; d_call: -; j_call: TRBJ2-7
cdr3_aa: CANSLILDQNPPLNF; cdr3_nt: TGTGCCAACAGCTTAATATTGGACCAAAATCCACCCCTCAACTTT; clone_size: -; v_call: TRBV7-8; d_call: -; j_call: TRBJ1-6
cdr3_aa: CASGRDGGSNQPQHF; cdr3_nt: TGCGCCAGCGGCCGAGATGGAGGGAGCAATCAGCCCCAGCATTTT; clone_size: -; v_call: TRBV4-1; d_call: -; j_call: TRBJ1-5
cdr3_aa: CASNQVLAGVEQFF; cdr3_nt: TGTGCCAGCAACCAAGTACTGGCGGGAGTTGAGCAGTTCTTC; clone_size: -; v_call: TRBV4-2; d_call: TRBD2; j_call: TRBJ2-1
cdr3_aa: CASSYSPLSNYGHTF; cdr3_nt: TGTGCCAGCAGTTATTCACCACTTTCCAACTACGGCCACACCTTC; clone_size: -; v_call: TRBV6-5; d_call: -; j_call: TRBJ1-2
cdr3_aa: CASSLGDSSGDTQYF; cdr3_nt: TGCGCCAGCAGCTTGGGGGATAGCTCCGGGGATACGCAGTATTTT; clone_size: many; v_call: TRBV5-1; d_call: -; j_call: TRBJ2-3
cdr3_aa: CISTEYRSSYNEQFF; cdr3_nt: TGTATCAGCACGGAATACAGGAGCTCCTACAATGAGCAGTTCTTC; clone_size: -; v_call: TRBV6-5; d_call: -; j_call: TRBJ2-1
cdr3_aa: CSARAPEDGRTDTQYF; cdr3_nt: TGCAGTGCTAGGGCCCCTGAGGACGGTCGCACAGATACGCAGTATTTT; clone_size: -; v_call: TRBV20-1; d_call: -; j_call: TRBJ2-3
cdr3_aa: CASSFDRDRVGTWELFF; cdr3_nt: TGTGCCAGCAGCTTTGATCGGGACAGGGTCGGCACCTGGGAGTTATTTTTT; clone_size: -; v_call: TRBV11-2; d_call: TRBD1; j_call: TRBJ2-2
cdr3_aa: CVSSLVLLSYEQYF; cdr3_nt: TGTGTCAGCAGCTTAGTACTCCTCTCCTATGAACAGTACTTC; clone_size: -; v_call: TRBV11-2; d_call: -; j_call: TRBJ2-7
cdr3_aa: CGVKTGGTDTQYF; cdr3_nt: TGCGGCGTTAAGACAGGGGGCACAGATACGCAGTATTTT; clone_size: -; v_call: TRBV29-1; d_call: TRBD1; j_call: TRBJ2-3
cdr3_aa: CASQKRQGDNEHFF; cdr3_nt: TGTGCCAGCCAGAAGCGGCAGGGCGACAATGAGCACTTCTTC; clone_size: -; v_call: TRBV11-2; d_call: -; j_call: TRBJ2-1
cdr3_aa: CASETSGSATYNEQFF; cdr3_nt: TGTGCCAGCGAGACTAGCGGGAGCGCTACATACAATGAGCAGTTCTTC; clone_size: -; v_call: TRBV4-2; d_call: TRBD2; j_call: TRBJ2-1
cdr3_aa: CVSSLTRLEAFF; cdr3_nt: TGTGTCAGCAGTTTGACCCGTCTTGAAGCTTTCTTT; clone_size: -; v_call: TRBV28; d_call: -; j_call: TRBJ1-1
cdr3_aa: CAGSSFSLPTGDTQYF; cdr3_nt: TGTGCCGGCAGTTCCTTTTCCCTACCTACCGGAGATACGCAGTATTTT; clone_size: -; v_call: TRBV12-3/TRBV12-4; d_call: -; j_call: TRBJ2-3